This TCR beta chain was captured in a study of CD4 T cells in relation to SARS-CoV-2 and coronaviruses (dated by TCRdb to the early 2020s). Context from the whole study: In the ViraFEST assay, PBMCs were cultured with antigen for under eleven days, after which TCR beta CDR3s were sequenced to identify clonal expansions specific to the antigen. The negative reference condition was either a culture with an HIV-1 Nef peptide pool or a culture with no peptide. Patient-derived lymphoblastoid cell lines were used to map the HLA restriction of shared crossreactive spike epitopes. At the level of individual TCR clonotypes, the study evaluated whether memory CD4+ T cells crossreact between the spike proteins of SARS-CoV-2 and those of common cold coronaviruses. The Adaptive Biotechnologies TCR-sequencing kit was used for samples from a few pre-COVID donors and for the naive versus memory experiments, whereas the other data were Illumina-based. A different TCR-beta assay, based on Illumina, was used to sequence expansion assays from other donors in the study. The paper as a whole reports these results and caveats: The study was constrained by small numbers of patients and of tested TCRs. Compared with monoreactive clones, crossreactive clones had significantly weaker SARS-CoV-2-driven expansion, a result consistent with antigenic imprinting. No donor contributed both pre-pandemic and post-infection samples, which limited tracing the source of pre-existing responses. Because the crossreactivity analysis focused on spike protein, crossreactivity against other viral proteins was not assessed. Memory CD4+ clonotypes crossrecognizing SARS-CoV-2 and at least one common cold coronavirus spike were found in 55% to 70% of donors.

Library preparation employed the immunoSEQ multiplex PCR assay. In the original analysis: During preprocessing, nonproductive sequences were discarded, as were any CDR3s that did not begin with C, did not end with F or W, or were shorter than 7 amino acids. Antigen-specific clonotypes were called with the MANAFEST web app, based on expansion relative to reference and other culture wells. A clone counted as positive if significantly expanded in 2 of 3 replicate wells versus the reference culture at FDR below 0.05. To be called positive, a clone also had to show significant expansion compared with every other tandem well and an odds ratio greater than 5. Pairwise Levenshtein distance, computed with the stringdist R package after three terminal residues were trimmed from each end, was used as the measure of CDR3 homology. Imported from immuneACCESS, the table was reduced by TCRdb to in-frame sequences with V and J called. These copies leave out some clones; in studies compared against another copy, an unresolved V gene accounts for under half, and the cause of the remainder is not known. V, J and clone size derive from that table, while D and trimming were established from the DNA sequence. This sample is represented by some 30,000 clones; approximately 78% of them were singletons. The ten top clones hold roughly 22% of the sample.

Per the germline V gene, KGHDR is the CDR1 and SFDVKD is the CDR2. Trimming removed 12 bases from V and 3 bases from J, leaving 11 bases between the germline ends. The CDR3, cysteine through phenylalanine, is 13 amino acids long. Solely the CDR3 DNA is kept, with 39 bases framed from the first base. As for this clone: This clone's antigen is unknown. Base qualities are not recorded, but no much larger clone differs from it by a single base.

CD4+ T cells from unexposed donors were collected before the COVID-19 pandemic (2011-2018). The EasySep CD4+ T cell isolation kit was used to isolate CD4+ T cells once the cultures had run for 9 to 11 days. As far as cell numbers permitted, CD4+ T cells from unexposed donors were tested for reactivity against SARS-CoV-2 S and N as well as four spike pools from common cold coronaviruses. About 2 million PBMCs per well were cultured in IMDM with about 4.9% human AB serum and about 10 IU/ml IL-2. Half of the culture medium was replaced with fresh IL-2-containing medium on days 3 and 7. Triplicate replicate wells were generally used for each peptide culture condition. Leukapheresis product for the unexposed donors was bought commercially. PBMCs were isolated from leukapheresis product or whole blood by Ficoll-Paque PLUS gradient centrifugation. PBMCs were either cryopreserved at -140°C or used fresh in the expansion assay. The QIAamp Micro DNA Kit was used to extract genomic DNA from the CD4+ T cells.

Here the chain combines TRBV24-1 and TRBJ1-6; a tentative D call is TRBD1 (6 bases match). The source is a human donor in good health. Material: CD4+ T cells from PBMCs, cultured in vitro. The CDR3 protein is CAPRDNYNSPLHF. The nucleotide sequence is TGTGCCCCGCGGGACAACTATAATTCACCCCTCCACTTT.